Following are 3 T cell receptor beta chains from one sample sequenced in a study of cytomegalovirus exposure and HLA in healthy donors. Researchers ran the PCR with 60 Vbeta and 13 Jbeta primers. The repertoire was sequenced with immunoSEQ multiplex PCR; TCRdb's copy has only in-frame clones and lacks some. The table has roughly 99,000 clones, about three quarters seen once. Sequencing was performed on PBMCs. These receptors all stem from a man aged 60-69 years in good health and CMV-seropositive.

The chain employs TRBV6-5 and TRBJ1-2; no clear D gene. Germline CDR1 and CDR2: MNHEY and SVGAGI. The CDR3 has 12 amino acids. V was cut by 5 bases and J by 4 bases, with 8 bases left in between. Here the CDR3 DNA reads TGTGCCAGCAGTGAGGGCAGCTATGGCTACACCTTC. Amino acids: CASSEGSYGYTF.

V is TRBV5-1 and J is TRBJ2-2; 9 bases map to TRBD2. V was pared by 2 bases and J by 5 bases, with 4 bases of the junction left unmatched. The CDR3 sequence is 15 residues long. Germline CDR1 reads SGHRS; CDR2 reads YFSETQ. CDR3 coding DNA: TGCGCCAGCAGCTTAGAAGCGGGGGGAACCGGGGAGCTGTTTTTT. This translates into CASSLEAGGTGELFF.

Many counts were recorded for this clone. V gene TRBV6-1 combines with J gene TRBJ2-2, with TRBD1 matching 7 bases. The V gene end was trimmed by 4 bases and the J gene end by 1 base; junction bases not matched to a gene: 3. The CDR3 sequence is 15 residues long. Per germline, CDR1 MNHNS and CDR2 SASEGT. The CDR3 spells CASSAWTGNTGELFF. CDR3 coding DNA: TGTGCCAGCAGTGCCTGGACAGGGAACACCGGGGAGCTGTTTTTT.